This T cell receptor beta chain is drawn from a study of blood T cells in healthy people across ages. General study results and limits: There were more naive CD4+ cells and higher diversity in long-lived donors than in aged donors.

Concerning this clonotype itself: Its antigen is currently unknown.

Primers used in a second PCR of about 6 to 12 cycles were a sample-barcoded 5' primer and a J-beta primer mix. TCRdb re-called the 5' RACE reads through MiXCR, storing one row per CDR3 protein. The sample shows hundreds of thousands of distinct CDR3 sequences, 58% of them seen only once. The CDR3 loop spans 12 amino acids. Trimming took 4 bases from V and 11 from J, leaving 15 bases between them. Germline assignment: CDR1 SGDLS and CDR2 YYNGEE. The chain employs TRBV9 and TRBJ2-5; D remains ambiguous. The receptor was derived from a man younger than 40 in good health. The source material was blood. The DNA for the CDR3 is TGTGCCAGCAGCCCCCTAGTCACCCCGCAGTACTTC. It translates to CASSPLVTPQYF.